The TCR beta chain under discussion was sequenced for a study of T-cell memory formation after mild COVID-19. This clonotype was seen repeatedly, ten times or more. Its antigen remains unknown. J gave up 3 bases and V 4 bases, and 3 bases lay outside the gene matches. There are 15 residues in the CDR3. Germline V lookup: CDR1 MNHEY, CDR2 SVGAGI. Constant-segment primers and 5'RACE yielded cDNA libraries for TCR alpha and TCR beta, each carrying sample barcodes and UMIs. TCRdb fed the 5' RACE reads into MiXCR, producing one record per CDR3 protein. In the table there are hundreds of thousands of distinct CDR3 sequences, 20% to 25% of which are singletons. Overall study findings and caveats: For second-wave clones that peaked at day 37, SARS-CoV-2 specificity went unverified. Mainly CM and EM harbored the contracting CD4+ clones; mainly EMRA harbored the CD8+ ones. Detection of some responders pre-infection suggested pre-existing cross-reactive memory T cells participated.

This sequence originates from an adult woman who had mild COVID-19 (a few samples of this study predate the infection). Cell type and time point are not known. The chain employs TRBV6-5 and TRBJ1-6, with 7 bases that match TRBD1. Sample: PBMCs or a T cell subset sorted from them (not recorded which). The CDR3 loop is CASSSTGVYNSPLHF. DNA for the CDR3: TGTGCCAGCAGTTCAACAGGGGTCTATAATTCACCCCTCCACTTT.